This T cell receptor (beta chain) was observed in a study of PD-1 blockade in classical Hodgkin lymphoma. Trimming took off 3 bases at V and 1 base at J, with 15 bases between the two ends. Germline lookup yields CDR1 MDHEN and CDR2 SYDVKM. This CDR3 has 16 amino acids. Time point of the sample: cycle 4 day 1 (C4D1), after less than 7 weeks of nivolumab. All patients experienced relapse after autologous stem cell transplantation, and brentuximab vedotin exposure was variable. Sequenced by immunoSEQ multiplex PCR; TCRdb stores in-frame clones only, minus some. The data show roughly 90,000 clones, approximately 86% seen once.

The chain has TRBV28 and TRBJ2-5; D may correspond to TRBD1 or TRBD2 (5 bases each). The sequence was collected from a human donor with classical Hodgkin lymphoma. Here the sequenced sample was peripheral blood mononuclear cells (PBMCs), taken before the fourth cycle of nivolumab. The CDR3 nucleotides read TGTGCCAGCAGTTTGGGGGAGCGCCGAATCCAAGAGACCCAGTACTTC. Amino acid sequence: CASSLGERRIQETQYF.